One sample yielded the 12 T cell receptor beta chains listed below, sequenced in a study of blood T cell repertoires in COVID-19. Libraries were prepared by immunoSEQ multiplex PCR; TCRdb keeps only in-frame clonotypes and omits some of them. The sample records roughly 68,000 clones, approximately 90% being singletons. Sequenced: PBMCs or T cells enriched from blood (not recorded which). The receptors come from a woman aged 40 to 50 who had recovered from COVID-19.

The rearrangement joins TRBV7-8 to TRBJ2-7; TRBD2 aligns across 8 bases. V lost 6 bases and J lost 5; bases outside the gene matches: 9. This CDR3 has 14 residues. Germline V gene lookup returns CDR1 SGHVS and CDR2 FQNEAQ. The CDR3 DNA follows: TGTGCCAGCAGAATAGCGGGGTCTGAGGACGAGCAGTACTTC. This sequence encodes CASRIAGSEDEQYF.

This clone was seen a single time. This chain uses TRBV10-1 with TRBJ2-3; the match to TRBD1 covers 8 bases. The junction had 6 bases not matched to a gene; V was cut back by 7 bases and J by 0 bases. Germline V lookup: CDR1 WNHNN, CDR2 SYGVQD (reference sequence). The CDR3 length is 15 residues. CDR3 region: CASTLGQGSTDTQYF. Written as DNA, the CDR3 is TGCGCCAGCACTCTAGGACAGGGAAGCACAGATACGCAGTATTTT.

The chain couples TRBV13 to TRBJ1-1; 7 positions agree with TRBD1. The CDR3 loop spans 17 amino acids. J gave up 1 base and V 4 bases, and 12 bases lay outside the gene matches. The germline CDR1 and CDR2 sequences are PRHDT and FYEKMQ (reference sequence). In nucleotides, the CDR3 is TGTGCCAGCAGCTCCACGCCTAGTTACAGGGGGAACACTGAAGCTTTCTTT. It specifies CASSSTPSYRGNTEAFF. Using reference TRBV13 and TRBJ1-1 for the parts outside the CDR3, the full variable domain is AAGVIQSPRHLIKEKRETATLKCYPIPRHDTVYWYQQGPGQDPQFLISFYEKMQSDKGSIPDRFSAQQFSDYHSELNMSSLELGDSALYFCASSSTPSYRGNTEAFFGQGTRLTVV.

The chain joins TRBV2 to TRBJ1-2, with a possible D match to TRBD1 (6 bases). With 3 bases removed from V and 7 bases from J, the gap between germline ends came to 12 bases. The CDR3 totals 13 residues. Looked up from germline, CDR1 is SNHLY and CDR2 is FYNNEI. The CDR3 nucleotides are TGTGCCAGCAGTGATGGTGCAGGGGCTGGCTACACCTTC. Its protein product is CASSDGAGAGYTF.

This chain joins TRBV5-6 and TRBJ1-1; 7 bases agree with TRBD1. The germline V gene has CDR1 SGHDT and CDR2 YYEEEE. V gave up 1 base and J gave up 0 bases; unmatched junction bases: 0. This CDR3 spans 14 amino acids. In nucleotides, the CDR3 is TGTGCCAGCAGCTTGACAGGGGTGAACACTGAAGCTTTCTTT. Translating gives CASSLTGVNTEAFF.

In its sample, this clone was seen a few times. The CDR3 sequence is CASSEGQSAWGSPLHF. The CDR3 DNA reads TGTGCCAGCAGTGAAGGACAGTCGGCCTGGGGTTCACCCCTCCACTTT. The chain uses TRBV6-1 and TRBJ1-6; possibly TRBD1 for D (5 bases). Trimming stripped 1 base from V and 9 bases from J, with 16 bases between. Germline values: CDR1 MNHNS, CDR2 SASEGT. The CDR3 extends over 16 amino acids.

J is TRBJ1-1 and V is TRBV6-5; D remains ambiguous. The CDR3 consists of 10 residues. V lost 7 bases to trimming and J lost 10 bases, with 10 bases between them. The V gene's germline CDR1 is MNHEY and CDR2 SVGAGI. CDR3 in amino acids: CASKALLAFF. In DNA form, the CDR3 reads TGTGCCAGCAAAGCCCTCCTAGCTTTCTTT.

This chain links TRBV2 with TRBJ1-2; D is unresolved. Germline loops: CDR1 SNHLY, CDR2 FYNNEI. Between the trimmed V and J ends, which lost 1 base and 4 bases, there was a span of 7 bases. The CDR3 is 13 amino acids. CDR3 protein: CASSEGVLYGYTF. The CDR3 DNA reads TGTGCCAGCAGTGAAGGCGTTCTCTATGGCTACACCTTC.

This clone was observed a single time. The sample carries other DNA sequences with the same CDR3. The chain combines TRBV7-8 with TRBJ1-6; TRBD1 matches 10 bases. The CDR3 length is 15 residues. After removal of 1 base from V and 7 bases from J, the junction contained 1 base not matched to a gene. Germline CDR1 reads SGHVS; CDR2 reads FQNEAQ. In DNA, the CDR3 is TGTGCCAGCAGCTTAGAGGACAGGGGGAATTCACCCCTCCACTTT. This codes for CASSLEDRGNSPLHF.

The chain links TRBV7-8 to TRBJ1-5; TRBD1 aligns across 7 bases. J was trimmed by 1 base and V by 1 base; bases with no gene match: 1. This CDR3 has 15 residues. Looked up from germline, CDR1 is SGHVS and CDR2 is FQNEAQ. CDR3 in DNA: TGTGCCAGCAGCTTAGACAGGGGAAGCAATCAGCCCCAGCATTTT. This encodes CASSLDRGSNQPQHF. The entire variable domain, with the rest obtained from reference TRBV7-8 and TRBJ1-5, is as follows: GAGVSQSPRYKVAKRGQDVALRCDPISGHVSLFWYQQALGQGPEFLTYFQNEAQLDKSGLPSDRFFAERPEGSVSTLKIQRTQQEDSAVYLCASSLDRGSNQPQHFGDGTRLSIL.

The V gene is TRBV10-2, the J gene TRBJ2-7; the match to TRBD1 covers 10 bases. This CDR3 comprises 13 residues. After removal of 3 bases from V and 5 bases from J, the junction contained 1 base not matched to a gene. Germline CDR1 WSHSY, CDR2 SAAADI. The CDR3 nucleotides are TGCGCCAGCAGTGACGGACAGGGGGACGAGCAGTACTTC. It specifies CASSDGQGDEQYF.

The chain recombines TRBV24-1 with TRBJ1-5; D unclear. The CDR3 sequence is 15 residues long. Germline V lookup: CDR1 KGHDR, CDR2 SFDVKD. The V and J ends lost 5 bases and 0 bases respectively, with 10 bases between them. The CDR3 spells CATSGAGVSNQPQHF. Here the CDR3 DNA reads TGTGCCACCAGTGGGGCAGGCGTTAGCAATCAGCCCCAGCATTTT.